These 8 T cell receptor beta chains came from one sample sequenced in a study of blood T cell repertoires in COVID-19. Sequenced by immunoSEQ multiplex PCR; TCRdb stores in-frame clones only, minus some. The sample includes about 94,000 clones, 80% to 85% of them seen just once. The material sequenced was peripheral blood. The receptors here all came from a man aged 55 to 69 with acute or convalescent COVID-19.

This chain links TRBV19 with TRBJ2-2; 7 nucleotides match TRBD1. This CDR3 region has 15 residues. The germline CDR1 and CDR2 sequences are LNHDA and SQIVND (reference sequence). With 8 bases clipped from V and 4 bases from J, the junction kept 10 bases outside the gene matches. CDR3 in amino acids: CASARDRSTTGELFF. In DNA form, the CDR3 reads TGTGCCAGTGCAAGGGACAGAAGCACCACCGGGGAGCTGTTTTTT. Full variable domain (outside the CDR3, taken from reference TRBV19 and TRBJ2-2): DGGITQSPKYLFRKEGQNVTLSCEQNLNHDAMYWYRQDPGQGLRLIYYSQIVNDFQKGDIAEGYSVSREKKESFPLTVTSAQKNPTAFYLCASARDRSTTGELFFGEGSRLTVL.

The count of this clone is one. The chain employs TRBV11-2 and TRBJ2-5; tentatively, D is TRBD1 (6 bases). The germline gives CDR1 SGHAT, CDR2 FQNNGV. This CDR3 has 15 residues. V lost 3 bases and J 0 bases, leaving 11 bases between the germline ends. The CDR3 DNA follows: TGTGCCAGCAGCTTGGGACATGCGTACCAAGAGACCCAGTACTTC. Translating gives CASSLGHAYQETQYF.

This chain uses TRBV5-6 with TRBJ1-1; D unresolved. V was pared by 1 base and J by 7 bases, with 8 bases between. The germline gives CDR1 SGHDT, CDR2 YYEEEE. The CDR3 spans 12 residues. CDR3: CASSLTDGEAFF. CDR3 nucleotides: TGTGCCAGCAGCTTGACAGACGGTGAAGCTTTCTTT.

The chain joins TRBV3-1 (or the pseudogene TRBV3-2) to TRBJ2-7; the D gene is possibly TRBD1 (6 bases). V lost 1 base and J lost 6, with 7 bases in between. Germline V lookup: CDR1 LGHDT, CDR2 YNNKEL (reference sequence). This CDR3 is 12 amino acids long. The CDR3 DNA is TGTGCCAGCAGCCAAGCAGGGGTCGAGCAGTACTTC. Translation: CASSQAGVEQYF.

The gene calls are TRBV7-8 and TRBJ1-6; 8 bases match TRBD1. This CDR3 region has 16 residues. The V gene end was trimmed by 5 bases and the J gene end by 7 bases; junction bases not matched to a gene: 10. Germline loops: CDR1 SGHVS, CDR2 FQNEAQ. This CDR3 is CASSLPGQGVNSPLHF. The CDR3 nucleotides read TGTGCCAGCAGCCTCCCTGGACAGGGAGTCAATTCACCCCTCCACTTT.

This clone was seen more than once but under ten times. This sequence joins TRBV12-5 and TRBJ1-1; the D is unclear. There are 13 residues in the CDR3. V was clipped by 3 bases and J by 0 bases, with 5 bases between them. Germline CDR1 LGHNT, CDR2 FRNRAP. CDR3 residues: CASGFGMNTEAFF. The CDR3 DNA sequence: TGTGCTAGTGGTTTCGGGATGAACACTGAAGCTTTCTTT. Using reference TRBV12-5 and TRBJ1-1 for the parts outside the CDR3, the full variable domain is DARVTQTPRHKVTEMGQEVTMRCQPILGHNTVFWYRQTMMQGLELLAYFRNRAPLDDSGMPKDRFSAEMPDATLATLKIQPSEPRDSAVYFCASGFGMNTEAFFGQGTRLTVV.

This rearrangement joins TRBV24-1 to TRBJ1-1; D is possibly TRBD1 (5 bases). Germline V gene data show CDR1 as KGHDR and CDR2 as SFDVKD. The ends were cut back, 9 bases at V and 1 base at J, with 11 bases in the middle. The CDR3 is 13 amino acids. CDR3 protein: CATRGGANTEAFF. The CDR3 bases are TGTGCCACCCGGGGAGGGGCGAACACTGAAGCTTTCTTT.

The genes are TRBV4-1 and TRBJ1-2, with 10 nucleotides matching TRBD1. Germline CDR1 is MGHRA and CDR2 is YSYEKL. The length of the CDR3 is 16 residues. The V segment lost 4 bases and the J segment 4 bases; nucleotides outside the gene matches: 9. The CDR3 region has the DNA TGCGCCAGCAGCCGCCTACCGGGACAGGGGAGCTATGGCTACACCTTC. It yields the protein CASSRLPGQGSYGYTF.